The present T cell receptor (beta chain) was sequenced within a study of CD8 T cells in Susac syndrome. V lost 5 bases to trimming and J lost 3 bases, with 9 bases between them. The length of the CDR3 is 13 residues. The V gene's germline CDR1 is SGHAT and CDR2 FQDESV (reference sequence). Random hexamers primed reverse transcription of about 0.5 to 1 ug RNA. TCRdb re-derived calls from the immunoSEQ multiplex PCR reads in MiXCR, one entry per CDR3 protein. Of around 99,000 distinct CDR3 sequences listed, 95% to 98% are singletons. The chain couples TRBV11-1 to TRBJ2-3; D gene unclear. The sample taken for sequencing was CD4+ T cells from PBMCs. The TCR originated in a human donor in good health. In DNA form, the CDR3 reads TGTGCCAGCAGCCGGGTGGAGACAGATACGCAGTATTTT. Protein product: CASSRVETDTQYF. Full variable domain (remainder filled in from reference TRBV11-1 and TRBJ2-3): EAEVAQSPRYKITEKSQAVAFWCDPISGHATLYWYRQILGQGPELLVQFQDESVVDDSQLPKDRFSAERLKGVDSTLKIQPAELGDSAMYLCASSRVETDTQYFGPGTRLTVL.